This T cell receptor beta chain emerged from a study of blood T cell repertoires in COVID-19. Study information: COVID-19 samples collected from the United States, Italy and Spain covered acute and convalescent phases. T cells, B-cell-depleted T cells, or PBMCs provided the cDNA or gDNA that served as material.

This clone was found once. Original processing methods: How many nucleated cells were present was estimated from reference gene primer amplification. This table comes from immunoSEQ multiplex PCR, and its TCRdb copy is limited to in-frame clones, with some not included. V and J calls and clone size are copied from that table; D and trimming were computed from the DNA. This sample has some 64,000 clones, with roughly 72% found just once. V shed 0 bases and J shed 6 bases, with 7 bases lying between them. This CDR3 has 13 amino acids. The germline CDR1 and CDR2 sequences are LGHNA and YNFKEQ. The genes are TRBV4-2 and TRBJ2-3; no clear D gene. This TCR was recovered from a woman aged 70-85 years with COVID-19, enrolled during active disease. Sequenced material: peripheral blood. This CDR3 reads CASSQDRWDTQYF. The CDR3 region has the DNA TGTGCCAGCAGCCAAGATCGGTGGGATACGCAGTATTTT.